These T cell receptor beta chains were read from a single sample in a study of blood T cell repertoires in COVID-19. TCRdb's copy holds only in-frame clones and misses some; the assay was immunoSEQ multiplex PCR. The sample lists roughly 290,000 clones, 85% to 90% occurring once. Input material: peripheral blood. These receptors came from a man aged 25 to 40 with acute or convalescent COVID-19. Both conserved end residues are part of each CDR3. D genes are given only for firm matches. For some rows the clone size is stated as once, few or many, or as a class when expanded; others skip it.

v_gene: TRBV5-4; d_gene: TRBD1; j_gene: TRBJ1-6; abundance: .; CDR3nt: TGTGCCAGCAGCTTCGACAGGGTCAATTCACCCCTCCACTTT; CDR3aa: CASSFDRVNSPLHF
v_gene: TRBV7-9; d_gene: .; j_gene: TRBJ1-1; abundance: .; CDR3nt: TGTGCCAGCGTACGGCAGGGAACTGAAGCTTTCTTT; CDR3aa: CASVRQGTEAFF
v_gene: TRBV7-8; d_gene: TRBD1; j_gene: TRBJ1-6; abundance: .; CDR3nt: TGTGCCAGCAGCTCGACAGGGGTTAATTCACCCCTCCACTTT; CDR3aa: CASSSTGVNSPLHF
v_gene: TRBV5-1; d_gene: TRBD1; j_gene: TRBJ1-6; abundance: .; CDR3nt: TGCGCCAGCAGCGTCGACAGGGGTCCATCTTCACCCCTCCACTTT; CDR3aa: CASSVDRGPSSPLHF
v_gene: TRBV27; d_gene: .; j_gene: TRBJ2-1; abundance: .; CDR3nt: TGTGCCAGCAGTTTATTGTCCGCACATAACAACAATGAGCAGTTCTTC; CDR3aa: CASSLLSAHNNNEQFF
v_gene: TRBV28; d_gene: TRBD1; j_gene: TRBJ1-5; abundance: .; CDR3nt: TGTGCCAGCAGTCCAACTTGGGACAGCCTTAATCAGCCCCAGCATTTT; CDR3aa: CASSPTWDSLNQPQHF
v_gene: TRBV2; d_gene: TRBD1; j_gene: TRBJ1-2; abundance: .; CDR3nt: TGTGCCAGCAGTATAAGGACAGGTTCCTCCTATGGCTACACCTTC; CDR3aa: CASSIRTGSSYGYTF
v_gene: TRBV28; d_gene: TRBD1; j_gene: TRBJ2-3; abundance: .; CDR3nt: TGTGCCAGCAGCCTGACCGGACAGGGCACAGATACGCAGTATTTT; CDR3aa: CASSLTGQGTDTQYF
v_gene: TRBV7-3; d_gene: TRBD1; j_gene: TRBJ2-2; abundance: once; CDR3nt: TGTGCCAGCAGCCTAACAGCGACAGGGTGGACCGGGGAGCTGTTTTTT; CDR3aa: CASSLTATGWTGELFF
v_gene: TRBV28; d_gene: TRBD1; j_gene: TRBJ2-7; abundance: .; CDR3nt: TGTGCCAGCAGTTTTTCGGCCGGGACAGCTGGCAAGCAGTACTTC; CDR3aa: CASSFSAGTAGKQYF
v_gene: TRBV5-1; d_gene: TRBD2; j_gene: TRBJ2-3; abundance: once; CDR3nt: TGCGCCAGCAGCTTGGATGGTAGCGGGGGAGTGGGAACGCAGTATTTT; CDR3aa: CASSLDGSGGVGTQYF
v_gene: TRBV19; d_gene: .; j_gene: TRBJ2-7; abundance: .; CDR3nt: TGTGCCAGTAGTATAGGTCTCTCCTACGAGCAGTACTTC; CDR3aa: CASSIGLSYEQYF
v_gene: TRBV14; d_gene: .; j_gene: TRBJ1-1; abundance: .; CDR3nt: TGTGCCAGCAGCCAATATCGACAGGCCATAAACACTGAAGCTTTCTTT; CDR3aa: CASSQYRQAINTEAFF
v_gene: TRBV19; d_gene: TRBD2; j_gene: TRBJ2-4; abundance: .; CDR3nt: TGTGCCAGTAGTATAGAGACTAGCGGGGGCGACCGGTACTTC; CDR3aa: CASSIETSGGDRYF
v_gene: TRBV12-3/TRBV12-4; d_gene: .; j_gene: TRBJ1-2; abundance: .; CDR3nt: TGTGCCAGCAGTTTATCGGTAGGGGCTGGCTACACCTTC; CDR3aa: CASSLSVGAGYTF
v_gene: TRBV28; d_gene: .; j_gene: TRBJ2-1; abundance: .; CDR3nt: TGTGCCAGCAGTCTTAGTGGTGAGCAGTTCTTC; CDR3aa: CASSLSGEQFF
v_gene: TRBV7-8; d_gene: TRBD1; j_gene: TRBJ2-3; abundance: once; CDR3nt: TGTGCCAGCAGCCCAGACAGGGGGCTGGATACGCAGTATTTT; CDR3aa: CASSPDRGLDTQYF
v_gene: TRBV6-5; d_gene: .; j_gene: TRBJ1-5; abundance: .; CDR3nt: TGTGCCAGCAGTTACAAGACAGGTTCTGGGCAGCCCCAGCATTTT; CDR3aa: CASSYKTGSGQPQHF
v_gene: TRBV28; d_gene: .; j_gene: TRBJ1-2; abundance: .; CDR3nt: TGTGCCAGCAGCCCCTCATACAGAAACTATGGCTACACCTTC; CDR3aa: CASSPSYRNYGYTF